Listed below are T cell receptor beta chains from one sample, sequenced in a study of human T cells and chemical hapten exposure. One entry per CDR3 protein results from TCRdb running MiXCR on the RACE reads. The sample carries 150,000 to 200,000 distinct CDR3 sequences, roughly 15% recorded once. Sample: whole blood, taken in connection with sensitization to the hapten diphenylcyclopropenone (DPC). The receptors were gathered from a woman in her 30s with alopecia areata. Some clones in this sample may be carry-over from other donors' samples. Both conserved end residues are part of each CDR3. D genes are given only for firm matches. The listing skips clone size in some rows; elsewhere it reads once, few, many or a size class.

cdr3_length	clone_size	v_call	j_call	d_call	cdr3_aa	cdr3_nt
14	few	TRBV7-8	TRBJ2-2	.	CASSLVQNTGELFF	TGTGCCAGCAGCTTAGTACAGAACACCGGGGAGCTGTTTTTT
17	few	TRBV27	TRBJ2-7	TRBD1	CASSLGRGTDASYEQYF	TGTGCCAGCTCCCTTGGAAGGGGGACAGACGCGTCCTACGAGCAGTACTTC
13	few	TRBV6-5	TRBJ1-6	.	CASSPSGYSPLHF	TGTGCCAGCAGTCCCTCCGGGTATTCACCCCTCCACTTT
15	few	TRBV18	TRBJ2-2	.	CASSPGWTGAGELFF	TGTGCCAGCTCACCAGGGTGGACGGGAGCCGGGGAGCTGTTTTTT
13	many	TRBV29-1	TRBJ1-1	.	CSVVRPLNTEAFF	TGCAGCGTTGTTAGACCTTTGAACACTGAAGCTTTCTTT
14	.	TRBV13	TRBJ2-4	.	CASSLAPRKNIQYF	TGTGCCAGCAGCTTAGCGCCGAGAAAGAACATTCAGTACTTC
13	many	TRBV10-2	TRBJ1-1	TRBD1	CASRAGGYTEAFF	TGCGCCAGCAGGGCAGGGGGCTACACTGAAGCTTTCTTT
15	.	TRBV9	TRBJ2-1	TRBD2	CASSVGSGSGGEQFF	TGTGCCAGCAGCGTAGGTAGCGGGAGTGGCGGTGAGCAGTTCTTC
15	.	TRBV5-6	TRBJ1-1	TRBD1	CASGRKDRVRTEAFF	TGTGCCAGCGGTCGGAAGGACAGGGTGAGAACTGAAGCTTTCTTT
14	.	TRBV19	TRBJ2-7	.	CASSKGREFHEQYF	TGTGCCAGTAGTAAGGGCAGGGAGTTCCACGAGCAGTACTTC
15	.	TRBV12-3/TRBV12-4	TRBJ1-4	.	CASSPSRSKGEKLFF	TGTGCCAGCAGTCCGTCAAGGTCAAAAGGTGAAAAACTGTTTTTT
13	few	TRBV29-1	TRBJ1-5	TRBD1	CSAGQGGNQPQHF	TGCAGCGCTGGACAGGGTGGCAATCAGCCCCAGCATTTT
13	few	TRBV30	TRBJ1-2	.	CAWSVQENYGYTF	TGTGCCTGGAGTGTACAGGAGAACTATGGCTACACCTTC
16	few	TRBV7-2	TRBJ2-1	TRBD2	CASSLVGTSSYNEQFF	TGTGCCAGCAGCTTAGTAGGGACTAGCTCCTACAATGAGCAGTTCTTC
13	few	TRBV7-9	TRBJ1-2	TRBD1	CASSRTGVYGYTF	TGTGCCAGCAGCCGGACAGGGGTTTATGGCTACACCTTC
15	few	TRBV28	TRBJ2-7	TRBD1	CASSPAGTGTYEQYF	TGTGCCAGCAGTCCCGCCGGGACAGGGACCTACGAGCAGTACTTC
14	few	TRBV7-9	TRBJ1-3	.	CASSLDAAENTIYF	TGTGCCAGCAGCTTAGACGCAGCGGAAAACACCATATATTTT
13	few	TRBV3-1	TRBJ1-1	TRBD1	CASSQITGVEAFF	TGTGCCAGCAGCCAAATCACAGGGGTTGAAGCTTTCTTT
12	.	TRBV6-2/TRBV6-3	TRBJ2-1	.	CASTPNNNEQFF	TGTGCCAGCACCCCTAATAACAATGAGCAGTTCTTC
15	few	TRBV6-5	TRBJ1-6	.	CASSYGSGFNSPLHF	TGTGCCAGCAGTTACGGATCAGGGTTCAATTCACCCCTCCACTTT
14	few	TRBV29-1	TRBJ2-5	.	CSVSGTEDWETQYF	TGCAGCGTCTCCGGGACGGAGGACTGGGAGACCCAGTACTTC
19	.	TRBV14	TRBJ2-6	.	CASSQRGFGTLSGANVLTF	TGTGCCAGCAGCCAAAGGGGATTCGGGACCCTCTCTGGGGCCAACGTCCTGACTTTC
17	.	TRBV3-1	TRBJ1-5	TRBD1	CASSLSAGTGQGQPQHF	TGTGCCAGCAGCCTCTCAGCGGGGACAGGGCAGGGTCAGCCCCAGCATTTT
12	few	TRBV5-4	TRBJ1-2	.	CASSAPNYGYTF	TGTGCCAGCAGCGCGCCCAACTATGGCTACACCTTC
13	.	TRBV7-7	TRBJ2-5	.	CASSHGTQETQYF	TGTGCCAGCAGCCACGGGACTCAAGAGACCCAGTACTTC
17	many	TRBV7-4	TRBJ1-4	.	CASSLVCRKATNEKLFF	TGTGCCAGCAGCTTAGTTTGCAGAAAAGCAACTAATGAAAAACTGTTTTTT
14	.	TRBV20-1	TRBJ2-3	.	CSAPREGRTDTQYF	TGCAGTGCTCCAAGGGAAGGTCGCACAGATACGCAGTATTTT
11	many	TRBV29-1	TRBJ1-3	.	CSVDRENTIYF	TGCAGCGTTGATAGGGAGAACACCATATATTTT
15	.	TRBV3-1	TRBJ2-1	.	CASSQEVAGYNEQFF	TGTGCCAGCAGCCAAGAAGTTGCGGGGTACAATGAGCAGTTCTTC
16	many	TRBV11-2	TRBJ2-5	TRBD1	CASSLTQGHPQETQYF	TGTGCCAGCAGCCTCACACAGGGGCACCCTCAAGAGACCCAGTACTTC
13	many	TRBV10-3	TRBJ2-3	.	CAIGLDEGGTQYF	TGTGCCATCGGACTCGACGAAGGGGGTACGCAGTATTTT
16	many	TRBV7-8	TRBJ2-7	TRBD1	CASSLRPGGPGYEQYF	TGTGCCAGCAGCTTAAGGCCAGGGGGCCCAGGTTACGAGCAGTACTTC
15	once	TRBV28	TRBJ2-2	TRBD1	CASTTGVWNTGELFF	TGTGCCAGCACTACAGGGGTTTGGAACACCGGGGAGCTGTTTTTT
17	.	TRBV12-3/TRBV12-4	TRBJ1-4	.	CASSLRLGIATNEKLFF	TGTGCCAGCAGTCTCCGACTCGGCATTGCAACTAATGAAAAACTGTTTTTT
14	.	TRBV20-1	TRBJ2-7	.	CSARDPGRVYEQYF	TGCAGTGCTAGAGATCCAGGGAGAGTTTACGAGCAGTACTTC
15	few	TRBV6-6	TRBJ1-1	TRBD1	CASSYSPRQGVGAFF	TGTGCCAGCAGTTACTCACCCCGACAGGGGGTAGGGGCTTTCTTT
17	many	TRBV19	TRBJ2-7	TRBD1	CASSSGTGRAPLREQYF	TGTGCCAGTAGTTCGGGGACAGGGAGGGCTCCTCTACGAGAGCAGTACTTC
16	few	TRBV3-1	TRBJ2-3	TRBD1	CASSHSGQTYTDTQYF	TGTGCCAGCAGCCACTCGGGACAGACGTACACAGATACGCAGTATTTT
11	few	TRBV6-2/TRBV6-3	TRBJ2-1	.	CASSYGGGRFF	TGTGCCAGCAGTTATGGAGGGGGTCGGTTCTTC
13	.	TRBV12-3/TRBV12-4	TRBJ1-5	.	CASTTNGGQPQHF	TGTGCCAGCACCACTAACGGGGGGCAGCCCCAGCATTTT
14	.	TRBV20-1	TRBJ1-5	.	CSARDGGQHQPQHF	TGCAGTGCTAGAGATGGGGGTCAGCATCAGCCCCAGCATTTT
12	.	TRBV28	TRBJ1-6	.	CASSRGKSPLHF	TGTGCCAGCAGCCGGGGGAAGTCACCCCTCCACTTT
13	.	TRBV29-1	TRBJ2-3	.	CSVEWASLDTQYF	TGCAGCGTTGAATGGGCTAGCTTGGATACGCAGTATTTT
15	few	TRBV19	TRBJ1-4	TRBD1	CASSSPAGGYRKLFF	TGTGCCAGTAGTTCCCCGGCAGGGGGCTATCGAAAACTGTTTTTT
15	.	TRBV7-2	TRBJ2-2	.	CASSLGAVHSGELFF	TGTGCCAGCAGCTTAGGGGCCGTACATTCCGGGGAGCTGTTTTTT
13	few	TRBV12-3/TRBV12-4	TRBJ2-2	.	CASSSGAVGELFF	TGTGCCAGCAGCTCAGGGGCGGTCGGGGAGCTGTTTTTT
16	many	TRBV7-6	TRBJ1-1	.	CASSLASPGMNTEAFF	TGTGCCAGCAGCTTAGCTTCTCCGGGGATGAACACTGAAGCTTTCTTT
14	.	TRBV7-3	TRBJ1-1	.	CASSLGGRNAEAFF	TGTGCCAGCAGCTTGGGAGGGCGTAACGCTGAAGCTTTCTTT